The following is a T cell receptor (beta chain) sequence with its context. The sample is drawn from a study of control samples from healthy donors and cancer patients. The protocol was immunoSEQ multiplex PCR, while the TCRdb copy is restricted to in-frame clones and leaves out a portion. The table includes 200,000 to 250,000 clones, around 94% detected once. What was sequenced was blood. The clonotype comes from a man aged 50 to 60 in good health.

The CDR3 coding sequence is TGTGCCAGCAGAGGGGGGACAGGGGGTGAGCAGTTCTTC. Its translation is CASRGGTGGEQFF. The chain recombines TRBV6-5 with TRBJ2-1, with 11 bases lining up with TRBD1. Trimming removed 6 bases from V and 9 bases from J; junction bases left unmatched: 4. Per the germline V gene, CDR1 is MNHEY and CDR2 is SVGAGI. This CDR3 comprises 13 residues.